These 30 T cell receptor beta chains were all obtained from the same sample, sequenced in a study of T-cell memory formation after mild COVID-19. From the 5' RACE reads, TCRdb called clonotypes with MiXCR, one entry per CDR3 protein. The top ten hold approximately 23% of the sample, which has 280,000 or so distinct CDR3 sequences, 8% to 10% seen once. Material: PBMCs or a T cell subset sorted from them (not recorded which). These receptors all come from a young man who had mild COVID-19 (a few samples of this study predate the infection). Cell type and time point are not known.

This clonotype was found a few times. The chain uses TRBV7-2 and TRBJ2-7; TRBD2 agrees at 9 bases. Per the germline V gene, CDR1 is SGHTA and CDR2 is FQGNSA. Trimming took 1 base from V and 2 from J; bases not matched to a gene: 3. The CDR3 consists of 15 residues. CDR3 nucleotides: TGTGCCAGCAGCTTAGTTGCGGGGGGGCCCTACGAGCAGTACTTC. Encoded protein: CASSLVAGGPYEQYF.

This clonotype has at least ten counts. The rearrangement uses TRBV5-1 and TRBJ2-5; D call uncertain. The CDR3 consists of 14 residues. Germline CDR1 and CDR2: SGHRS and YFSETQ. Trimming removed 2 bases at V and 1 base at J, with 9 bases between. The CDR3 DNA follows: TGCGCCAGCAGCTTTTTTGGACCCCAAGAGACCCAGTACTTC. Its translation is CASSFFGPQETQYF. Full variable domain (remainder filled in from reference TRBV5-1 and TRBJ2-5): KAGVTQTPRYLIKTRGQQVTLSCSPISGHRSVSWYQQTPGQGLQFLFEYFSETQRNKGNFPGRFSGRQFSNSRSEMNVSTLELGDSALYLCASSFFGPQETQYFGPGTRLLVL.

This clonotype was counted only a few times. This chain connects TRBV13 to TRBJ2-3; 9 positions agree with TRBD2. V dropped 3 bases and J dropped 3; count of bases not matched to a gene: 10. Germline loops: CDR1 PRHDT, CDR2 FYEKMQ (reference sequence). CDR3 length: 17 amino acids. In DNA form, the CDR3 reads TGTGCCAGCAGCTTTGGTGGCGGGGGGGAAAGTACAGATACGCAGTATTTT. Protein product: CASSFGGGGESTDTQYF.

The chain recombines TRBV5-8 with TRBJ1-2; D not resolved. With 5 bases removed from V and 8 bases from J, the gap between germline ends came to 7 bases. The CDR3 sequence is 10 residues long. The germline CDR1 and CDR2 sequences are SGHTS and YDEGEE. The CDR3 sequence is CASRLGGYTF. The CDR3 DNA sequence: TGTGCCAGCAGGTTAGGAGGCTACACCTTC.

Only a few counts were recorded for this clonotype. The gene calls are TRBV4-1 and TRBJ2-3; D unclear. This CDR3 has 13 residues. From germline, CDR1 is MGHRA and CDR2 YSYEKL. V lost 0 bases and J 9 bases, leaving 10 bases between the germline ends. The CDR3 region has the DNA TGCGCCAGCAGCCAAGATTGGCGGAACACGCAGTATTTT. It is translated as CASSQDWRNTQYF.

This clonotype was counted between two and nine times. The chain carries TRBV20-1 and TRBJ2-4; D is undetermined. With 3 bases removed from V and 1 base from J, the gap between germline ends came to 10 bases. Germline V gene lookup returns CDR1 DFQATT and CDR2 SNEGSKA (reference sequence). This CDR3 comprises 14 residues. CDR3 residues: CSASGPGAKNIQYF. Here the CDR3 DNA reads TGCAGTGCTAGTGGGCCTGGGGCCAAAAACATTCAGTACTTC.

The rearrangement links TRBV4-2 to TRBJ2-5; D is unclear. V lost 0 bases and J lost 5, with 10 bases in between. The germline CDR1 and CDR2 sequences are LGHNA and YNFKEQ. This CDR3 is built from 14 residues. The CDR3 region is CASSQEGPAETQYF. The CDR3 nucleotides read TGTGCCAGCAGCCAAGAGGGCCCGGCGGAGACCCAGTACTTC.

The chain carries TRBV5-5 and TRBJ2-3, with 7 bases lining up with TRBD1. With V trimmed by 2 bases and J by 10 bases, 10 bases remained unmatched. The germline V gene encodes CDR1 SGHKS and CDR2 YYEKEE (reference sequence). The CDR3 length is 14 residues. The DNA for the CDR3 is TGTGCCAGCAGCTTCGCGACAACCAGGGGGTCGCAGTATTTT. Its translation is CASSFATTRGSQYF.

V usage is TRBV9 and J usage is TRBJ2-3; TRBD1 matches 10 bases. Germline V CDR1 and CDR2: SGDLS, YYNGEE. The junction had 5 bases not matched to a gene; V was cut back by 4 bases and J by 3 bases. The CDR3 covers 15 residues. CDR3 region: CASSSRQGATDTQYF. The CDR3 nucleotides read TGTGCCAGCAGCTCCCGACAGGGGGCTACAGATACGCAGTATTTT.

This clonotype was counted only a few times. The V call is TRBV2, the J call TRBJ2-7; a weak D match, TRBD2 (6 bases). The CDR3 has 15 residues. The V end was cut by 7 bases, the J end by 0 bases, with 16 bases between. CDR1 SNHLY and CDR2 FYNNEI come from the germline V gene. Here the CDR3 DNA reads TGTGCCAGCACTCCAGGGCGGGATAGCTCCTACGAGCAGTACTTC. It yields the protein CASTPGRDSSYEQYF.

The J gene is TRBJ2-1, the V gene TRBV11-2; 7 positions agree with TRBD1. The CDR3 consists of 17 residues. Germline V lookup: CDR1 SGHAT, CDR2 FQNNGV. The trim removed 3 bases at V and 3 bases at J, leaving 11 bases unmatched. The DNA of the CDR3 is TGTGCCAGCAGCTTGCCCAACCGGGACAGAAGCTACAATGAGCAGTTCTTC. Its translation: CASSLPNRDRSYNEQFF.

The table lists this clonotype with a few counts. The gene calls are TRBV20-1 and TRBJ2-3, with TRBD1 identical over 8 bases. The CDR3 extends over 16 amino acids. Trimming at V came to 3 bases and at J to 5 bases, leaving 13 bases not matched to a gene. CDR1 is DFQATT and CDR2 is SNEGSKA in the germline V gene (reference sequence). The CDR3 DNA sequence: TGCAGTGCTAGCCGGCTTCAGGGGGCGTTCAAAGATACGCAGTATTTT. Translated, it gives CSASRLQGAFKDTQYF.

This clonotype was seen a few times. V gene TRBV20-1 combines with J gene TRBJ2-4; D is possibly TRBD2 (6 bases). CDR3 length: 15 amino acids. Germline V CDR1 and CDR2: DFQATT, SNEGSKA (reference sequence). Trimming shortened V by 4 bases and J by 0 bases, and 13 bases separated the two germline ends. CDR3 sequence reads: CSAKAGTLAKNIQYF. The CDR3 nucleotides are TGCAGTGCTAAGGCCGGGACTTTAGCCAAAAACATTCAGTACTTC.

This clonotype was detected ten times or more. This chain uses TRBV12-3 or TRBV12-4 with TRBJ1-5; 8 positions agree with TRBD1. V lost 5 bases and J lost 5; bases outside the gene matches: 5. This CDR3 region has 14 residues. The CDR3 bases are TGTGCCAGCAGTCCCGGGACAGGACATCAGCCCCAGCATTTT. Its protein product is CASSPGTGHQPQHF.

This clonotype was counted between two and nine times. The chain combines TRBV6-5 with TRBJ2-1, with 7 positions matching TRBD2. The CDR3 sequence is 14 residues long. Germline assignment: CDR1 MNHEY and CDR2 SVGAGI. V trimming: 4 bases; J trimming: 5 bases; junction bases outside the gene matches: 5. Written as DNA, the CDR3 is TGTGCCAGCAGTTGGGGGGGTCTCGACAATGAGCAGTTCTTC. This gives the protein CASSWGGLDNEQFF.

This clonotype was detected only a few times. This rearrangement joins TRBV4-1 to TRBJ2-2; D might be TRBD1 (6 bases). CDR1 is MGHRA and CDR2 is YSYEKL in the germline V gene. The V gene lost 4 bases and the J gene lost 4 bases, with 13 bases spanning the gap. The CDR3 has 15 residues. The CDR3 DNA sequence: TGCGCCAGCAGCCTACAAATAGGGGGCACCGGGGAGCTGTTTTTT. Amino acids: CASSLQIGGTGELFF.

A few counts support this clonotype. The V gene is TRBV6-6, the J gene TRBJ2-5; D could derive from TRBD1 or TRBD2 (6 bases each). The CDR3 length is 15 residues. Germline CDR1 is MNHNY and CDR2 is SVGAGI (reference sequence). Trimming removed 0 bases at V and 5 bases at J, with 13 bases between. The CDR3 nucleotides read TGTGCCAGCAGTTACTCGGAGGGACATTGGGAGACCCAGTACTTC. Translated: CASSYSEGHWETQYF.

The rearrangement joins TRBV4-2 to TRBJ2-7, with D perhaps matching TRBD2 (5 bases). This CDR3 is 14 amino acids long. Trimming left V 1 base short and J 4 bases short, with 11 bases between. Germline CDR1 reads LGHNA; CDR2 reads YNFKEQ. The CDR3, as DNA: TGTGCCAGCAGCCAAGCCGGGGATGGATACGAGCAGTACTTC. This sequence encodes CASSQAGDGYEQYF.

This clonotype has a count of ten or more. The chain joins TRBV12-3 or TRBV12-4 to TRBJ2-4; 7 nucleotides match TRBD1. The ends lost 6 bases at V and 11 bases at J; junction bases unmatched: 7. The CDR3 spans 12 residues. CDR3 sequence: CASSRDSTLQYF. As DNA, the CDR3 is TGTGCCAGCAGCCGGGACAGTACCCTTCAGTACTTC.

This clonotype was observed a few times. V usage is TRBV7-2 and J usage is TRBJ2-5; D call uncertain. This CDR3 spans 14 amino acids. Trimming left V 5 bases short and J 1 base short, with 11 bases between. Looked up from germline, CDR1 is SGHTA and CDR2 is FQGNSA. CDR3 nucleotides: TGTGCCAGCAGCCCGAGACTGGCCCAAGAGACCCAGTACTTC. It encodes CASSPRLAQETQYF.

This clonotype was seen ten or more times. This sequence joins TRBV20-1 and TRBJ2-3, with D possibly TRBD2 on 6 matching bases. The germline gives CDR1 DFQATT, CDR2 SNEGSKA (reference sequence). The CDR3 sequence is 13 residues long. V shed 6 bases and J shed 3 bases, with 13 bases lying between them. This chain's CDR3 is CSARAGGTDTQYF. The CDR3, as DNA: TGCAGTGCGAGGGCTGGAGGGACAGATACGCAGTATTTT.

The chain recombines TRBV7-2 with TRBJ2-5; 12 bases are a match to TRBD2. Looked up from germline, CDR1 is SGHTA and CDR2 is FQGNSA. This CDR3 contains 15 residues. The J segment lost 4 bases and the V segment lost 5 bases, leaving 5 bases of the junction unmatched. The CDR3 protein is CASSTLAGGRETQYF. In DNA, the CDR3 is TGTGCCAGCAGCACTCTAGCGGGGGGGAGAGAGACCCAGTACTTC.

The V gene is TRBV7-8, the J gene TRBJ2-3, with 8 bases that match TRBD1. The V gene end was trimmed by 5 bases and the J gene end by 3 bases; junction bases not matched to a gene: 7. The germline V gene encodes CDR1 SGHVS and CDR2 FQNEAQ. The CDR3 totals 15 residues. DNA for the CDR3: TGTGCCAGCAGCCCGGACTACAGGGGGACAGATACGCAGTATTTT. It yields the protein CASSPDYRGTDTQYF.

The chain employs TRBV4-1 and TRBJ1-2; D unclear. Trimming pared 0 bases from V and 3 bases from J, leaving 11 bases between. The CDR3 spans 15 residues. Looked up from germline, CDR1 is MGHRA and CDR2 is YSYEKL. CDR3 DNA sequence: TGCGCCAGCAGCCAAGATGGAGGAGCCTACTATGGCTACACCTTC. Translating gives CASSQDGGAYYGYTF.

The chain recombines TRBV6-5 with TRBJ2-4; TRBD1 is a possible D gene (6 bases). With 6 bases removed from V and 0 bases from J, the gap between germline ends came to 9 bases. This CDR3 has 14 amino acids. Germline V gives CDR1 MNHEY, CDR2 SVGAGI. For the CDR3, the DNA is TGTGCCAGCAGAAGGACAGTAGCCAAAAACATTCAGTACTTC. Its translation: CASRRTVAKNIQYF.

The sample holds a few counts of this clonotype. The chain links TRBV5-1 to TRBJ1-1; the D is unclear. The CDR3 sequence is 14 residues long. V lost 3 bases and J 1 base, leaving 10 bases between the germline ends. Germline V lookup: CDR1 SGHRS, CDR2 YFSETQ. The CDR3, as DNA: TGCGCCAGCAGCTCCCAGGCGGAGAACACTGAAGCTTTCTTT. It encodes CASSSQAENTEAFF.

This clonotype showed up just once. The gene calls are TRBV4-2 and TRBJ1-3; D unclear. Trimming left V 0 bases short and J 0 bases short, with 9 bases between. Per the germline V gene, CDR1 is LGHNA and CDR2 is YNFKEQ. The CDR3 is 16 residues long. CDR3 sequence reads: CASSQDQHRSGNTIYF. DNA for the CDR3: TGTGCCAGCAGCCAAGACCAGCACCGCTCTGGAAACACCATATATTTT.

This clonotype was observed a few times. The CDR3 DNA follows: TGTGCCAGCAGTTCCGAAGACAGGGCGGATGGCTACACCTTC. Encoded protein: CASSSEDRADGYTF. This chain uses TRBV6-5 with TRBJ1-2; 7 nucleotides match TRBD1. The J segment lost 6 bases and the V segment lost 4 bases, leaving 8 bases of the junction unmatched. CDR3 length equals 14 residues. CDR1 and CDR2 (germline): MNHEY, SVGAGI.

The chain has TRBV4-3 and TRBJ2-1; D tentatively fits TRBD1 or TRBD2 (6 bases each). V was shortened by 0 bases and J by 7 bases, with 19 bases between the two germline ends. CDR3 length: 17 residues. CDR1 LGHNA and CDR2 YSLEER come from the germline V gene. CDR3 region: CASSQDLGGPPTNEQFF. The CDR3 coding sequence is TGCGCCAGCAGCCAAGATCTAGGGGGGCCACCGACTAATGAGCAGTTCTTC.

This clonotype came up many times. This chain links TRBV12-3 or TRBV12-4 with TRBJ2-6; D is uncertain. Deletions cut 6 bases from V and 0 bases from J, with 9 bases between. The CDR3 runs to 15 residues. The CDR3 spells CASSLSSSGANVLTF. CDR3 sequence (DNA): TGTGCCAGCAGCCTGTCTTCCTCTGGGGCCAACGTCCTGACTTTC.